One and the same sample provided the 17 T cell receptor beta chains below, sequenced in a study of control samples from healthy donors and cancer patients. This table comes from immunoSEQ multiplex PCR, and its TCRdb copy is limited to in-frame clones, with some not included. There are 140,000 or so clones in the sample; more than 85% occur only once, and about 3% lies in the top ten. Specimen: blood. These receptors came from a man aged 30 to 45 in good health.

The chain recombines TRBV7-9 with TRBJ2-3; the match to TRBD1 covers 10 bases. CDR1 is SEHNR, CDR2 FQNEAQ, per germline (reference sequence). With V trimmed by 5 bases and J by 2 bases, 4 bases remained unmatched. This CDR3 is built from 15 residues. This CDR3 reads CASSGTGEVTDTQYF. The CDR3 bases are TGTGCCAGCAGCGGGACAGGGGAGGTCACAGATACGCAGTATTTT.

The rearrangement uses TRBV27 and TRBJ1-2; 10 bases are shared with TRBD1. V was pared by 2 bases and J by 8 bases, with 11 bases of the junction left unmatched. Per germline, CDR1 MNHEY and CDR2 SMNVEV (reference sequence). This CDR3 has 16 amino acids. As DNA, the CDR3 is TGTGCCAGCAGTTTAGTCAAGACAGGGGGCGACAGGGGCTACACCTTC. It encodes CASSLVKTGGDRGYTF.

This sequence joins TRBV10-2 and TRBJ2-3; D perhaps matches TRBD2 (5 bases). V was clipped by 4 bases and J by 6 bases, with 14 bases between them. The germline gives CDR1 WSHSY, CDR2 SAAADI. This CDR3 is built from 14 residues. The CDR3 here is CASSANPSGDTQYF. The DNA for the CDR3 is TGCGCCAGCAGTGCGAATCCTTCGGGGGATACGCAGTATTTT.

This clone has only one observation. J is TRBJ2-2 and V is TRBV7-9; the D gene could be TRBD1 or TRBD2 (5 bases each). This CDR3 region has 17 residues. CDR1 and CDR2 (germline): SEHNR, FQNEAQ (reference sequence). Trimming stripped 4 bases from V and 1 base from J, with 16 bases between. The CDR3 DNA reads as TGTGCCAGCAGCTCCTTGGTTGTGGGGGAGAACACCGGGGAGCTGTTTTTT. Its translation is CASSSLVVGENTGELFF.

The chain has TRBV25-1 and TRBJ1-3; possible D gene TRBD1, 6 bases. CDR1 MGHDK and CDR2 SYGVNS come from the germline V gene. The CDR3 is made up of 14 amino acids. V dropped 4 bases and J dropped 4 bases, with 11 bases sitting between them. CDR3 nucleotide sequence: TGTGCCAGCAGTGTAGGGGGAATAGGAAACACCATATATTTT. This gives the protein CASSVGGIGNTIYF.

CDR3 DNA: TGTGCCAGCGGACAGGGGTCCATGAACACTGAAGCTTTCTTT. Amino acids: CASGQGSMNTEAFF. The chain recombines TRBV6-4 with TRBJ1-1; 9 bases are shared with TRBD1. CDR1 and CDR2 from the germline V gene are MRHNA and SNTAGT. The CDR3 is 14 amino acids. Germline trimming cut 8 bases from V and 0 bases from J; bases unmatched to any gene: 4.

The rearrangement joins TRBV6-6 to TRBJ1-1; the D gene is possibly TRBD1 (5 bases). Germline loops: CDR1 MNHNY, CDR2 SVGAGI (reference sequence). The CDR3 length is 12 residues. The V gene lost 5 bases and the J gene lost 7 bases, with 11 bases spanning the gap. In DNA form, the CDR3 reads TGTGCCAGCAGTAAACAGGAACATGAAGCTTTCTTT. Its protein product is CASSKQEHEAFF.

This sequence joins TRBV24-1 and TRBJ1-4; D remains unclear. Per germline, CDR1 KGHDR and CDR2 SFDVKD. The length of the CDR3 is 15 residues. With 9 bases removed from V and 1 base from J, the gap between germline ends came to 14 bases. The DNA of the CDR3 is TGTGCCACCGTGGCCTCAGCTCAAACTAATGAAAAACTGTTTTTT. Translating gives CATVASAQTNEKLFF.

Points on this clone: This sample also contains other DNA sequences that code for the same CDR3. This chain uses TRBV10-2 with TRBJ2-1; weak D call: TRBD1 (6 bases). Trimming shortened V by 6 bases and J by 2 bases, and 8 bases separated the two germline ends. CDR1 and CDR2 (germline): WSHSY, SAAADI. The CDR3 is 13 residues long. CDR3 nucleotides: TGCGCCAGCAGGGACAGCACCTACAATGAGCAGTTCTTC. This translates into CASRDSTYNEQFF.

This clone was seen once. J is TRBJ2-1 and V is TRBV7-8, with 10 bases that match TRBD2. The junction had 0 bases not matched to a gene; V was cut back by 2 bases and J by 2 bases. The germline CDR1 and CDR2 sequences are SGHVS and FQNEAQ. The CDR3 has 15 residues. In DNA, the CDR3 is TGTGCCAGCAGCTTAACTAGCGGGGCCTACAATGAGCAGTTCTTC. This encodes CASSLTSGAYNEQFF.

The chain is built from TRBV18 and TRBJ1-1, with a tentative D call TRBD1 (5 bases). Germline loops: CDR1 KGHSH, CDR2 LQKENI. This CDR3 spans 12 amino acids. Trimming removed 5 bases from V and 5 bases from J, with 9 bases in between. In nucleotides, the CDR3 is TGTGCCAGCTCAGACAGAGGTACTGAAGCTTTCTTT. Its translation is CASSDRGTEAFF.

The rearrangement uses TRBV2 and TRBJ1-1; D possibly corresponds to TRBD1 (6 bases). Germline V gene data show CDR1 as SNHLY and CDR2 as FYNNEI. The CDR3 runs to 15 residues. The germline V and J ends were trimmed by 10 bases and 6 bases, with 24 bases remaining between them. CDR3 coding DNA: TGTGCCACTACAGCGTCGGGGGCGGGATTGTCTGAAGCTTTCTTT. Protein: CATTASGAGLSEAFF.

The V call is TRBV2, the J call TRBJ2-2; D not certain. The V and J ends lost 4 bases and 0 bases respectively, with 12 bases between them. From germline, CDR1 is SNHLY and CDR2 FYNNEI. CDR3 length: 16 amino acids. CDR3 nucleotide sequence: TGTGCCAGCAGTGGATGGGCAGGCCCGAACACCGGGGAGCTGTTTTTT. As protein: CASSGWAGPNTGELFF.

The genes are TRBV30 and TRBJ1-2; TRBD1 might be the D (6 bases). V was pared by 1 base and J by 4 bases, with 7 bases between. The CDR3 has 12 residues. Per the germline V gene, CDR1 is GTSNPN and CDR2 is SVGIG (reference sequence). As DNA, the CDR3 is TGTGCCTGGAGTGCGACAGGCTATGGCTACACCTTC. Its translation: CAWSATGYGYTF.

CDR3 loop: CASNPPRGPYEQYF. In nucleotides, the CDR3 is TGTGCCAGTAACCCCCCGAGAGGCCCCTACGAGCAGTACTTC. The V gene is TRBV28, the J gene TRBJ2-7, with D unresolved. Trimming took 9 bases from V and 2 from J, leaving 17 bases between them. Per germline, CDR1 MDHEN and CDR2 SYDVKM. The CDR3 loop spans 14 amino acids.

The chain uses TRBV27 and TRBJ2-1; D is undetermined. The CDR3 is 18 amino acids. Germline assignment: CDR1 MNHEY and CDR2 SMNVEV (reference sequence). Deletions cut 1 base from V and 4 bases from J, with 20 bases between. CDR3 residues: CASSLLAGPWTLYNEQFF. CDR3 in DNA: TGTGCCAGCAGTTTATTGGCAGGACCCTGGACCCTTTACAATGAGCAGTTCTTC.

In nucleotides, the CDR3 is TGTGCCAGCAGCACACTACCGTTACTAGCGGGGACCTCCGATCTCTACAATGAGCAGTTCTTC. Translating it yields CASSTLPLLAGTSDLYNEQFF. The chain carries TRBV7-9 and TRBJ2-1; 10 nucleotides line up with TRBD2. The CDR3 extends over 21 amino acids. In germline, CDR1 is SEHNR, CDR2 FQNEAQ (reference sequence). V was pared by 5 bases and J by 3 bases, with 22 bases of the junction left unmatched.